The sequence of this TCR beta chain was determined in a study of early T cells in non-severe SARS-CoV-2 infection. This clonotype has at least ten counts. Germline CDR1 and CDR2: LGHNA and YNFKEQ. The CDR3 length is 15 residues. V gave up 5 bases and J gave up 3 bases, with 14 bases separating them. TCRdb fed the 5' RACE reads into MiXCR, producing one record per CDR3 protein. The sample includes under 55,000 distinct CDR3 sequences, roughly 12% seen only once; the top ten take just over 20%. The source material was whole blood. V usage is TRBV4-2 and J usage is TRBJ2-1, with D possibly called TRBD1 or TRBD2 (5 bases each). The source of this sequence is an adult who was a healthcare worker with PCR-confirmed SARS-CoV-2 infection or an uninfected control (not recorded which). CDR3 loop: CASSGGFPLYNEQFF. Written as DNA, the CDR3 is TGTGCCAGCAGCGGGGGATTCCCGCTCTACAATGAGCAGTTCTTC.